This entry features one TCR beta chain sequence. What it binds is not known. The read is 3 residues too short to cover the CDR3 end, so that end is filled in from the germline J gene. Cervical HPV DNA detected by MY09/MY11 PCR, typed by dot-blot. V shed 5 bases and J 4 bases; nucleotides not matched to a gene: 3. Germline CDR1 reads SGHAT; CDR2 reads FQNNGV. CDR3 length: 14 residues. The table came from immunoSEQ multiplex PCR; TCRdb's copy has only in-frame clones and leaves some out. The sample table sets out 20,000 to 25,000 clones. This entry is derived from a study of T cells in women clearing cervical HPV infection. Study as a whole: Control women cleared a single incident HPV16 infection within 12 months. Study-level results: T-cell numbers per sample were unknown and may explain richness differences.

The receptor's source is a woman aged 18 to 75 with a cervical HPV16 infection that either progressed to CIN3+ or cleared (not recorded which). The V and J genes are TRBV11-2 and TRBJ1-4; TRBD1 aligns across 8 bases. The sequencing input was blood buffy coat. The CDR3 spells CASSLDRVNEKLFF. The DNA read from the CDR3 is TGTGCCAGCAGCCTGGACAGGGTTAATGAAAAA.